Included here is one TCR beta chain sequence, with context. Its target is unknown. At one end, the junction sequence differs from germline, possibly due to a read error. Other DNA sequences in this sample translate to the same CDR3. This CDR3 has 19 residues. In germline, CDR1 is SEHNR, CDR2 FQNEAQ (reference sequence). This sample was included in a study of T cell responses to AZD1222 COVID-19 vaccine. Study-wide findings and caveats: Regions left unmutated in variants are reportedly the target of nearly half of spike-specific TCRs. Donors, mostly white British, included more females; clonal diversity was possibly underestimated.

Profiling relied on immunoSEQ multiplex PCR, and the TCRdb table lists in-frame clones only, not all of them. The sample has about 97,000 clones; roughly nine tenths are singletons. This rearrangement joins TRBV7-9 to TRBJ2-1; 10 bases line up with TRBD2. The receptor was isolated from an adult in good health. Specimen: peripheral blood, collected on day 0 of AZD1222 vaccination. The CDR3 protein is CASSKPGLAYQSSYNEQFF. The CDR3 DNA reads as TGTGCCAGCAGCAAACCGGGACTAGCGTATCAAAGCTCCTACAATGAACAGTTCTTC.